The 21 T cell receptor beta chains reported below all come from one sample, sequenced in a study of response to subunit inactivated influenza vaccine. TCRdb re-called the RT-PCR reads through MiXCR, storing one row per CDR3 protein. The profile shows a few hundred thousand distinct CDR3 sequences, 22% of them singletons. Sequencing was performed on PBMCs from blood, taken approximately 22 months after vaccination. These receptors originate from a man aged 50-75 years who received an inactivated influenza vaccine.

J is TRBJ2-3 and V is TRBV24-1; a weak D match, TRBD2 (6 bases). V was clipped by 3 bases and J by 6 bases, with 18 bases between them. Germline V gene sequence: CDR1 KGHDR, CDR2 SFDVKD. This CDR3 has 16 amino acids. Here the CDR3 DNA reads TGTGCCACCAGTGATGCGACGGGGGTGACCTCGGATACGCAGTATTTT. Translating it yields CATSDATGVTSDTQYF.

This clonotype was seen a few times. The V and J genes are TRBV7-4 and TRBJ2-5; D may be TRBD2 (5 bases). In germline, CDR1 is SGHVT, CDR2 SQSDAQ. CDR3 size: 15 residues. The ends were cut back, 7 bases at V and 4 bases at J, with 19 bases in the middle. The CDR3 DNA reads TGTGCCAGCATGAACGGGAAAAGGTTGGTAGAGACCCAGTACTTC. Residues: CASMNGKRLVETQYF.

The chain employs TRBV9 and TRBJ1-1; D is undetermined. This CDR3 is 11 amino acids long. Trimming removed 0 bases at V and 7 bases at J, with 4 bases between. Germline loops: CDR1 SGDLS, CDR2 YYNGEE. CDR3 nucleotide sequence: TGTGCCAGCAGCGTAGGGGGTGAAGCTTTCTTT. As protein: CASSVGGEAFF.

The chain recombines TRBV7-8 with TRBJ1-2; D is unresolved. This CDR3 has 14 amino acids. CDR1 is SGHVS, CDR2 FQNEAQ, per germline. V lost 3 bases, J lost 8 bases, and 16 bases lay in between. CDR3 protein: CASSFSHPAGGYTF. DNA of the CDR3: TGTGCCAGCAGCTTCAGTCACCCAGCGGGCGGCTACACCTTC.

This clonotype turned up a few times. The chain is built from TRBV4-1 and TRBJ2-6; TRBD2 agrees at 8 bases. Germline V gene data show CDR1 as MGHRA and CDR2 as YSYEKL. V dropped 4 bases and J dropped 16; count of bases not matched to a gene: 6. CDR3 length equals 12 residues. The CDR3 coding sequence is TGCGCCAGCAGCCTGCGGGGGGAGATACTGACTTTC. Protein sequence: CASSLRGEILTF.

This clonotype has only a few counts. The rearrangement joins TRBV2 to TRBJ1-5, with D possibly being TRBD1 (5 bases). The germline gives CDR1 SNHLY, CDR2 FYNNEI. The CDR3 runs to 14 residues. The ends were cut back, 3 bases at V and 7 bases at J, with 13 bases in the middle. The chain's CDR3 is CASSEMRGGQPQHF. CDR3 DNA sequence: TGTGCCAGCAGTGAGATGAGGGGAGGGCAGCCCCAGCATTTT.

The genes are TRBV5-1 and TRBJ2-7, with D unclear. This CDR3 comprises 13 residues. Trimming pared 0 bases from V and 7 bases from J, leaving 11 bases between. From germline, CDR1 is SGHRS and CDR2 YFSETQ. DNA of the CDR3: TGCGCCAGCAGCTTGGGTGGTTTTGAAGAGCAGTACTTC. It translates to CASSLGGFEEQYF.

V is TRBV20-1 and J is TRBJ2-3, with TRBD1 as a possible D gene (6 bases). This CDR3 spans 11 amino acids. Germline CDR1 and CDR2: DFQATT and SNEGSKA (reference sequence). Trimming stripped 6 bases from V and 6 bases from J, with 10 bases between. CDR3 DNA sequence: TGCAGTGCCGTACAGGGTGATACGCAGTATTTT. Protein: CSAVQGDTQYF.

This clonotype was picked up many times. The V gene is TRBV4-3, the J gene TRBJ1-5, with D hard to call. This CDR3 spans 18 amino acids. Trimming shortened V by 8 bases and J by 1 base, and 24 bases separated the two germline ends. The germline V gene has CDR1 LGHNA and CDR2 YSLEER. CDR3 in amino acids: CASSTEGGTPRSNQPQHF. The DNA for the CDR3 is TGCGCCAGCTCCACGGAGGGCGGAACCCCCAGAAGCAATCAGCCCCAGCATTTT.

The rearrangement joins TRBV7-2 to TRBJ1-6, with no clear D. The CDR3 runs to 14 residues. Trimming cost V 1 base and J 9 bases, with 10 bases left between them. Per the germline V gene, CDR1 is SGHTA and CDR2 is FQGNSA. CDR3 DNA: TGTGCCAGCAGCTTAGTTGAGCGGAGTTCACCCCTCCACTTT. It codes for CASSLVERSSPLHF.

This clonotype was seen many times. V and J are TRBV7-9 and TRBJ1-2, with D perhaps matching TRBD1 (5 bases). Germline assignment: CDR1 SEHNR and CDR2 FQNEAQ (reference sequence). This CDR3 comprises 11 residues. The V end lost 2 bases, the J end lost 7 bases, and 5 bases lay between the germline ends. CDR3 amino acids: CASSLQGGYTF. DNA for the CDR3: TGTGCCAGCAGCTTACAGGGTGGCTACACCTTC. Filled out from reference TRBV7-9 and TRBJ1-2, the complete variable domain reads DTGVSQNPRHKITKRGQNVTFRCDPISEHNRLYWYRQTLGQGPEFLTYFQNEAQLEKSRLLSDRFSAERPKGSFSTLEIQRTEQGDSAMYLCASSLQGGYTFGSGTRLTVV.

This clonotype has ten or more counts. This chain connects TRBV20-1 to TRBJ2-1, with a weak D call TRBD1 (6 bases). Looked up from germline, CDR1 is DFQATT and CDR2 is SNEGSKA (reference sequence). CDR3 length equals 13 residues. Trimming took 2 bases from V and 8 from J, leaving 13 bases between them. CDR3 coding DNA: TGCAGTGCTAGACGCCGGGACACCCATGAGCAGTTCTTC. Translating it yields CSARRRDTHEQFF.

The chain carries TRBV4-1 and TRBJ2-3; possibly TRBD1 or TRBD2 for D (6 bases each). CDR3 length: 14 amino acids. Germline CDR1 MGHRA, CDR2 YSYEKL. The V end was cut by 5 bases, the J end by 9 bases, with 18 bases between. DNA for the CDR3: TGCGCCAGCAGCACCTTAAGGGGGGATTCGACGCAGTATTTT. It codes for CASSTLRGDSTQYF.

This clonotype was found a few times. The genes are TRBV12-3 or TRBV12-4 and TRBJ2-2; unclear D gene. This CDR3 is 14 amino acids long. V dropped 7 bases and J dropped 1 base, with 10 bases sitting between them. The CDR3, as DNA: TGTGCCAGCAATCCCTTTCTGAACACCGGGGAGCTGTTTTTT. Residues: CASNPFLNTGELFF.

This clonotype turned up a few times. The gene calls are TRBV28 and TRBJ1-6; the D gene is possibly TRBD1 (6 bases). Germline V gene data show CDR1 as MDHEN and CDR2 as SYDVKM. V shed 5 bases and J shed 10 bases, with 15 bases lying between them. CDR3 length: 14 amino acids. CDR3: CASSRTGSRSPLHF. The CDR3 nucleotides are TGTGCCAGCAGTCGTACAGGGTCCCGCTCACCCCTCCACTTT.

The gene calls are TRBV27 and TRBJ2-7; D not resolved. Deletions cut 10 bases from V and 5 bases from J, with 15 bases between. The germline gives CDR1 MNHEY, CDR2 SMNVEV (reference sequence). CDR3 size: 12 residues. CDR3 region: CAKFSGYDEQYF. The CDR3, as DNA: TGTGCCAAGTTTAGTGGGTATGACGAGCAGTACTTC.

In this sample, this clonotype turned up a few times. The chain uses TRBV12-3 or TRBV12-4 and TRBJ2-3; 9 bases agree with TRBD2. V shed 7 bases, J shed 4 bases, and the junction held 9 bases outside the gene matches. CDR3 length: 15 residues. CDR3 sequence reads: CASNVAGAGPDTQYF. CDR3 bases: TGTGCCAGCAATGTAGCGGGAGCCGGGCCAGATACGCAGTATTTT.

V usage is TRBV29-1 and J usage is TRBJ1-2; TRBD1 is a possible D gene (5 bases). The germline V gene has CDR1 SQVTM and CDR2 ANQGSEA. The CDR3 consists of 13 residues. The V end was cut by 3 bases, the J end by 2 bases, with 10 bases between. The DNA for the CDR3 is TGCAGCGTTGATCTTCCAGGGAACTATGGCTACACCTTC. It is translated as CSVDLPGNYGYTF.

In this sample, this clonotype turned up a few times. The chain combines TRBV5-1 with TRBJ1-2; 7 bases agree with TRBD1. Per germline, CDR1 SGHRS and CDR2 YFSETQ. There are 15 residues in the CDR3. Trimming took 4 bases from V and 4 from J; bases not matched to a gene: 10. The CDR3: CASSPLDRRRYGYTF. CDR3 nucleotide sequence: TGCGCCAGCAGCCCACTGGACAGGCGACGCTATGGCTACACCTTC.

The CDR3 protein is CASSPGGFNGELFF. The CDR3 region has the DNA TGTGCCAGCAGCCCCGGAGGATTCAATGGGGAGCTGTTTTTT. The V and J genes are TRBV3-1 and TRBJ2-2; tentatively, D is TRBD2 (5 bases). The CDR3 is 14 amino acids. Germline V gene lookup returns CDR1 LGHDT and CDR2 YNNKEL (reference sequence). Trimming cost V 4 bases and J 8 bases, with 14 bases left between them.

This chain joins TRBV12-3 or TRBV12-4 and TRBJ2-2, with TRBD1 matching 9 bases. The CDR3 is 14 amino acids. V gave up 9 bases and J gave up 5 bases; unmatched junction bases: 7. The CDR3 DNA reads as TGTGCCAGTCCCGGGACAGGGAGAACCGGGGAGCTGTTTTTT. It translates to CASPGTGRTGELFF.